One sample yielded the 22 T cell receptor beta chains listed below, sequenced in a study of blood T cell repertoires in COVID-19 (TCRdb year 2020). Library construction relied on the immunoSEQ multiplex PCR assay. The clones in this table, taken by TCRdb from immuneACCESS, are in-frame only. Not every clone is retained; where verified, under half of the shortfall comes from an unresolved V gene, and the cause of the rest is unknown. Counted in this sample were about 180,000 clones; about 84% of them appeared once. The ten largest clones capture about 8.6% of the sample. The sequencing sample was made of PBMCs or T cells enriched from blood (not recorded which). The receptor set was obtained from a woman aged 30 to 39 who had recovered from COVID-19.

V is TRBV28 and J is TRBJ1-4; perhaps TRBD1 as D (5 bases). The V end was cut by 7 bases, the J end by 7 bases, with 16 bases between. The germline gives CDR1 MDHEN, CDR2 SYDVKM. This CDR3 spans 14 amino acids. The CDR3 sequence is CASKGQGFGEKLFF. CDR3 nucleotides: TGTGCCAGCAAGGGTCAGGGATTCGGTGAAAAACTGTTTTTT.

The count of this clone is one. CDR3 sequence (DNA): TGTGCCAGCAGCTTAGAAGGGACAGGGAGGGAGACCCAGTACTTC. As protein: CASSLEGTGRETQYF. The chain carries TRBV7-2 and TRBJ2-5, with TRBD1 identical over 9 bases. The CDR3 consists of 15 residues. The junction had 5 bases not matched to a gene; V was cut back by 1 base and J by 5 bases. Germline CDR1 reads SGHTA; CDR2 reads FQGNSA.

This chain links TRBV18 with TRBJ1-1, with TRBD1 matching over 9 bases. V dropped 3 bases and J dropped 0; count of bases not matched to a gene: 8. The CDR3 extends over 17 amino acids. Per germline, CDR1 KGHSH and CDR2 LQKENI. The CDR3 DNA reads as TGTGCCAGCTCACCGAGTCCCGGGACAGGGTTGAACACTGAAGCTTTCTTT. Its translation: CASSPSPGTGLNTEAFF.

As DNA, the CDR3 is TGTGCCAGCAGCCATACGACAGGGGAAGATACGCAGTATTTT. Translated: CASSHTTGEDTQYF. The chain links TRBV7-9 to TRBJ2-3; 8 bases are shared with TRBD1. This CDR3 comprises 14 residues. V dropped 5 bases and J dropped 5; count of bases not matched to a gene: 6. CDR1 and CDR2 (germline): SEHNR, FQNEAQ (reference sequence).

The chain has TRBV7-9 and TRBJ2-3; D gene uncertain. The CDR3 loop spans 15 amino acids. V shed 8 bases and J shed 5 bases, with 20 bases lying between them. The germline V gene has CDR1 SEHNR and CDR2 FQNEAQ (reference sequence). CDR3 coding DNA: TGTGCCAGCGACCCAACCCGCGGAACGATAGATACGCAGTATTTT. This encodes CASDPTRGTIDTQYF.

V is TRBV5-6 and J is TRBJ2-2; D unclear. Germline loops: CDR1 SGHDT, CDR2 YYEEEE. The CDR3 covers 15 residues. V shed 1 base and J shed 2 bases, with 9 bases lying between them. The CDR3, as DNA: TGTGCCAGCAGCTTGACACCGGGTAACACCGGGGAGCTGTTTTTT. Translating it yields CASSLTPGNTGELFF.

This sequence joins TRBV28 and TRBJ1-3, with 8 positions matching TRBD1. Germline values: CDR1 MDHEN, CDR2 SYDVKM. The CDR3 has 15 residues. The V segment lost 6 bases and the J segment 11 bases; nucleotides outside the gene matches: 15. The CDR3 DNA sequence: TGTGCCAGCAGGGACACGGGACAGGAGATGCCCCCCATATATTTT. The encoded protein is CASRDTGQEMPPIYF.

The chain has TRBV3-1 (or the pseudogene TRBV3-2) and TRBJ2-5, with TRBD2 matching over 7 bases. Germline V gene lookup returns CDR1 LGHDT and CDR2 YNNKEL (reference sequence). The CDR3 has 16 residues. Trimming removed 3 bases from V and 2 bases from J; junction bases left unmatched: 9. CDR3 nucleotide sequence: TGTGCCAGCAGCCACGGGGTTGCGGGGGTACAAGAGACCCAGTACTTC. It encodes CASSHGVAGVQETQYF.

V gene TRBV10-3 combines with J gene TRBJ1-5, with unresolved D. This CDR3 comprises 14 residues. V was trimmed by 2 bases and J by 4 bases, leaving 9 bases between them. From germline, CDR1 is ENHRY and CDR2 SYGVKD. The CDR3 DNA sequence: TGTGCCATCAGTGAGGAAGAGGGAAATCAGCCCCAGCATTTT. This translates into CAISEEEGNQPQHF.

The chain has TRBV19 and TRBJ1-1; D gene uncertain. V dropped 3 bases and J dropped 11 bases, with 10 bases sitting between them. Germline V gives CDR1 LNHDA, CDR2 SQIVND (reference sequence). CDR3 length equals 11 residues. CDR3 loop: CASSIDWLAFF. In DNA, the CDR3 is TGTGCCAGTAGTATCGACTGGCTTGCTTTCTTT.

The chain couples TRBV7-9 to TRBJ2-3; D is unclear. V lost 8 bases and J 6 bases, leaving 15 bases between the germline ends. CDR1 is SEHNR, CDR2 FQNEAQ, per germline (reference sequence). The CDR3 contains 13 residues. This CDR3 reads CASLAQRGDTQYF. The CDR3 coding sequence is TGTGCCAGCCTGGCGCAGCGAGGTGATACGCAGTATTTT. The full variable domain, with the rest looked up from reference TRBV7-9 and TRBJ2-3, is DTGVSQNPRHKITKRGQNVTFRCDPISEHNRLYWYRQTLGQGPEFLTYFQNEAQLEKSRLLSDRFSAERPKGSFSTLEIQRTEQGDSAMYLCASLAQRGDTQYFGPGTRLTVL.

The CDR3 sequence is CASSILGQLYEQYF. The CDR3, as DNA: TGTGCCAGCAGCATCCTTGGACAGCTCTACGAGCAGTACTTC. V and J are TRBV5-6 and TRBJ2-7; D is perhaps TRBD1 (6 bases). The CDR3 has 14 amino acids. The V end was cut by 4 bases, the J end by 3 bases, with 14 bases between. Germline-derived CDR1 and CDR2 are SGHDT and YYEEEE.

The table lists this clone with a count of one. The rearrangement joins TRBV18 to TRBJ2-7, with unresolved D. From germline, CDR1 is KGHSH and CDR2 LQKENI. This CDR3 has 13 residues. V lost 3 bases to trimming and J lost 3 bases, with 9 bases between them. In DNA, the CDR3 is TGTGCCAGCTCACCGGGCAGCTTCTACGAGCAGTACTTC. Protein sequence: CASSPGSFYEQYF.

The chain couples TRBV24-1 to TRBJ2-2, with D hard to call. The V end lost 0 bases, the J end lost 5 bases, and 9 bases lay between the germline ends. Per germline, CDR1 KGHDR and CDR2 SFDVKD. The CDR3 consists of 15 residues. Here the CDR3 reads CATSDLFSGTGELFF. CDR3 nucleotide sequence: TGTGCCACCAGTGATTTGTTTTCAGGAACCGGGGAGCTGTTTTTT.

The gene calls are TRBV9 and TRBJ1-2, with TRBD1 matching 7 bases. Unmatched junction bases numbered 11, after V lost 4 bases and J lost 8 bases. Germline V CDR1 and CDR2: SGDLS, YYNGEE. The CDR3 covers 14 residues. In DNA form, the CDR3 reads TGTGCCAGCAGCCCAGGGAAGGGGGCATCGGGCTACACCTTC. Its translation: CASSPGKGASGYTF.

The chain uses TRBV9 and TRBJ2-2; D call uncertain. Looked up from germline, CDR1 is SGDLS and CDR2 is YYNGEE. This CDR3 has 13 residues. V was cut by 6 bases and J by 4 bases, with 10 bases left in between. CDR3 loop: CASMTTLTGELFF. For the CDR3, the DNA is TGTGCCAGCATGACAACTCTCACCGGGGAGCTGTTTTTT.

This chain links TRBV5-1 with TRBJ1-5, with D possibly being TRBD1 (6 bases). The CDR3 runs to 14 residues. Germline V gene sequence: CDR1 SGHRS, CDR2 YFSETQ. The V gene lost 4 bases and the J gene lost 4 bases, with 12 bases spanning the gap. CDR3 DNA sequence: TGCGCCAGCAGCCCTGGACAGCTAAATCAGCCCCAGCATTTT. Its translation is CASSPGQLNQPQHF.

The J gene is TRBJ1-2, the V gene TRBV6-5, with 7 bases matching TRBD1. V lost 6 bases and J lost 3; bases outside the gene matches: 4. Germline values: CDR1 MNHEY, CDR2 SVGAGI. This CDR3 spans 13 amino acids. The CDR3 DNA follows: TGTGCCAGCAGAAAAACAGGGGACTATGGCTACACCTTC. Protein product: CASRKTGDYGYTF.

V usage is TRBV9 and J usage is TRBJ1-2; 9 positions match TRBD1. Germline CDR1 and CDR2: SGDLS and YYNGEE. The V segment lost 0 bases and the J segment 2 bases; nucleotides outside the gene matches: 8. The CDR3 spans 17 residues. Here the CDR3 DNA reads TGTGCCAGCAGCGTAGATGGGGACAGGGAGCTAAACTATGGCTACACCTTC. Its protein product is CASSVDGDRELNYGYTF.

V gene TRBV19 combines with J gene TRBJ1-1; tentative D call: TRBD1 (5 bases). CDR3 length: 11 amino acids. Trimming took off 11 bases at V and 7 bases at J, with 14 bases between the two ends. CDR1 and CDR2 from the germline V gene are LNHDA and SQIVND (reference sequence). The CDR3 nucleotides read TGTGCCGGGAGGGACGGCGTTGAAGCTTTCTTT. Translated, it gives CAGRDGVEAFF. Drawing the rest from reference TRBV19 and TRBJ1-1, the complete variable domain is DGGITQSPKYLFRKEGQNVTLSCEQNLNHDAMYWYRQDPGQGLRLIYYSQIVNDFQKGDIAEGYSVSREKKESFPLTVTSAQKNPTAFYLCAGRDGVEAFFGQGTRLTVV.

The DNA for the CDR3 is TGCGCCAGCAGCCAAGGACTAGCGGGGGGGGAGCTGTTTTTT. Residues: CASSQGLAGGELFF. The chain carries TRBV4-1 and TRBJ2-2; 11 nucleotides line up with TRBD2. The CDR3 loop spans 14 amino acids. The germline V gene encodes CDR1 MGHRA and CDR2 YSYEKL. The V gene end was trimmed by 1 base and the J gene end by 8 bases; junction bases not matched to a gene: 0.

The chain couples TRBV27 to TRBJ2-2; perhaps TRBD1 as D (5 bases). Per the germline V gene, CDR1 is MNHEY and CDR2 is SMNVEV (reference sequence). This CDR3 spans 13 amino acids. V lost 2 bases, J lost 7 bases, and 8 bases lay in between. The CDR3 protein is CASSLQGIGELFF. The DNA of the CDR3 is TGTGCCAGCAGTTTACAGGGTATCGGGGAGCTGTTTTTT.